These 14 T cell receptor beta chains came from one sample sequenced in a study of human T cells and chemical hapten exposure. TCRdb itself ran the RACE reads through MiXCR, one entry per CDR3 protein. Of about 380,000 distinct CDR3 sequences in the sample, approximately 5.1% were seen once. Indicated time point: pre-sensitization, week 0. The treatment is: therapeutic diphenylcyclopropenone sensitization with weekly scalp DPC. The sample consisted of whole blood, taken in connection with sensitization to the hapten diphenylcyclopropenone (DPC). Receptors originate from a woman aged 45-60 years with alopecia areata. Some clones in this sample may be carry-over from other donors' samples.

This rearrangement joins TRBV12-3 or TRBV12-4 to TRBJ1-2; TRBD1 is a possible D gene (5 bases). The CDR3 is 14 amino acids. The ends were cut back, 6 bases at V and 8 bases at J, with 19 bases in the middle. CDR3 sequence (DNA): TGTGCCAGCAGAAAAGGCGGGCAGGGTGGCGGCTACACCTTC. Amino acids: CASRKGGQGGGYTF.

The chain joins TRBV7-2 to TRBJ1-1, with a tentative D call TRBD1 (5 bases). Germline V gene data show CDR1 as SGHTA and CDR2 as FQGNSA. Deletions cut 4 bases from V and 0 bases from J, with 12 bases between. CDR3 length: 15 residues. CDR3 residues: CASSSEGHMNTEAFF. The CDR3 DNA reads TGTGCCAGCAGCTCAGAGGGGCACATGAACACTGAAGCTTTCTTT.

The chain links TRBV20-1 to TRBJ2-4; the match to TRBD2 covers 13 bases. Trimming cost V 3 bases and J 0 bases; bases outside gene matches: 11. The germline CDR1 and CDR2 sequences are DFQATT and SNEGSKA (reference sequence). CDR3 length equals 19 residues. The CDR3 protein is CSAREPLAGGLLAKNIQYF. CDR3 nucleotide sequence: TGCAGTGCTAGGGAACCACTAGCGGGAGGGCTCCTAGCCAAAAACATTCAGTACTTC.

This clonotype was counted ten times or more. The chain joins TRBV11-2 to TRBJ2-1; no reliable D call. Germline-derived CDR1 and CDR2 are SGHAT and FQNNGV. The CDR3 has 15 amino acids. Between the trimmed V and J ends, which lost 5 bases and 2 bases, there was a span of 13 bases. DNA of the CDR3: TGTGCCAGCAGCCCCGCCCGATTCGCCTACAATGAGCAGTTCTTC. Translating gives CASSPARFAYNEQFF. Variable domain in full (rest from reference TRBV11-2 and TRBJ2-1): EAGVAQSPRYKIIEKRQSVAFWCNPISGHATLYWYQQILGQGPKLLIQFQNNGVVDDSQLPKDRFSAERLKGVDSTLKIQPAKLEDSAVYLCASSPARFAYNEQFFGPGTRLTVL.

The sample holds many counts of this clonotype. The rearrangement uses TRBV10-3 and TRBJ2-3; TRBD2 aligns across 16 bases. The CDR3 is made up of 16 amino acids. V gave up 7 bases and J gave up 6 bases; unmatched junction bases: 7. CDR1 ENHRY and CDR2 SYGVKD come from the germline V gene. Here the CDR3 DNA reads TGTGCCATCACCGGGACTAGCGGGGGGGCCCGGGATACGCAGTATTTT. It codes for CAITGTSGGARDTQYF.

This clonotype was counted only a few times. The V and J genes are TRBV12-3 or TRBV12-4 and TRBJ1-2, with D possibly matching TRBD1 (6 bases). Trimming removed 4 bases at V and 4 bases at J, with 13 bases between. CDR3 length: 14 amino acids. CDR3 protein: CASSSAGRGYGYTF. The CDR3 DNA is TGTGCCAGCAGTTCCGCCGGCAGGGGCTATGGCTACACCTTC.

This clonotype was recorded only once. CDR3 protein: CASSLAGAGLPNQPQHF. The CDR3 nucleotides read TGTGCCAGCAGCTTAGCAGGGGCAGGGCTCCCCAATCAGCCCCAGCATTTT. The chain uses TRBV7-9 and TRBJ1-5; possibly TRBD1 for D (5 bases). The V gene lost 0 bases and the J gene lost 3 bases, with 15 bases spanning the gap. This CDR3 spans 17 amino acids. Per the germline V gene, CDR1 is SEHNR and CDR2 is FQNEAQ (reference sequence).

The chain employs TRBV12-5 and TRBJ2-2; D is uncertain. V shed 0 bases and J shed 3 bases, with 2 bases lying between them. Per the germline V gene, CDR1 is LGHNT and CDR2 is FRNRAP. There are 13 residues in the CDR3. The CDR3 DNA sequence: TGTGCTAGTGGTTTGGTCTACACCGGGGAGCTGTTTTTT. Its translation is CASGLVYTGELFF.

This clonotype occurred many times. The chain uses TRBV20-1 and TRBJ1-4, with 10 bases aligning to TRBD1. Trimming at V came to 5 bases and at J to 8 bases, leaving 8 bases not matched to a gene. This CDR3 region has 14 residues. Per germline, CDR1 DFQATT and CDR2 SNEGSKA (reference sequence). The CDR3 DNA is TGCAGTGCTTCGAGACAGGGGGCAGGCGAAAAACTGTTTTTT. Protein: CSASRQGAGEKLFF.

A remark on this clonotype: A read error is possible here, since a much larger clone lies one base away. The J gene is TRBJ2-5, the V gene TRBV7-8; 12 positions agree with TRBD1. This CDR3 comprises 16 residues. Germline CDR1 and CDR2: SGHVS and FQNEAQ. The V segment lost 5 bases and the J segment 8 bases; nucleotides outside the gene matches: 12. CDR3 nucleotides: TGTGCCAGCAGCCCCGAGAGGGACAGGGGGCGCGATACCCAGTACTTC. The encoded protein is CASSPERDRGRDTQYF.

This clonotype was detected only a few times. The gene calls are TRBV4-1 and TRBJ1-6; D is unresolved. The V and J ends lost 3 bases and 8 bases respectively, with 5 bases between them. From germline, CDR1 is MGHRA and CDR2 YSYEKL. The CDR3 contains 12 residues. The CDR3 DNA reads TGCGCCAGCAGCCAGACCGATTCACCCCTCCACTTT. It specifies CASSQTDSPLHF.

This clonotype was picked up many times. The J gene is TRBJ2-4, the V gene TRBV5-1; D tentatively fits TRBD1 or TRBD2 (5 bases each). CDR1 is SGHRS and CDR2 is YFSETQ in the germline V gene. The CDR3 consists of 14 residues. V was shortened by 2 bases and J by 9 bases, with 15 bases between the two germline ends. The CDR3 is CASSLSKAGGIQYF. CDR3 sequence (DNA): TGCGCCAGCAGCTTATCTAAAGCTGGGGGCATTCAGTACTTC.

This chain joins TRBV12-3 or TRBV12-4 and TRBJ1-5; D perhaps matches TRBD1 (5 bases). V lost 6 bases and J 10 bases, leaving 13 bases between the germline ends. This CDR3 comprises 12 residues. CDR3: CASRYGGGPQHF. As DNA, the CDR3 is TGTGCCAGCAGGTACGGGGGTGGACCCCAGCATTTT.

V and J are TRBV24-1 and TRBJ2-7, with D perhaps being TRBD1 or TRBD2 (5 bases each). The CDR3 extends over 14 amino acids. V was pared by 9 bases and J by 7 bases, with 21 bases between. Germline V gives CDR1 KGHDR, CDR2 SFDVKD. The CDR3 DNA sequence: TGTGCCACCCAGTCGGGTTCGGGAACAGGTGAGCAGTACTTC. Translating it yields CATQSGSGTGEQYF.